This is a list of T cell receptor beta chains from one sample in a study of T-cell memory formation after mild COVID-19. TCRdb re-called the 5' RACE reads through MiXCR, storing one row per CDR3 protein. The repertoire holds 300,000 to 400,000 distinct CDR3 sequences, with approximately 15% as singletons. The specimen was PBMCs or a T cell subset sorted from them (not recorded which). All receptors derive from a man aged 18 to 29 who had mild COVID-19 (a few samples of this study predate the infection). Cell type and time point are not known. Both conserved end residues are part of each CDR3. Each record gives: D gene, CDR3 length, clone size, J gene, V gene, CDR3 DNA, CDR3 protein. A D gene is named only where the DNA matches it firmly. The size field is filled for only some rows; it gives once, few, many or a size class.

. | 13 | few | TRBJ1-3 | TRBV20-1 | TGCAGTGCTAAGCGGGTCTCTGGAAACACCATATATTTT | CSAKRVSGNTIYF
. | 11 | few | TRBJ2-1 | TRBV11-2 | TGTGCCAGCACCCTGACCAGGGAGCAGTTCTTC | CASTLTREQFF
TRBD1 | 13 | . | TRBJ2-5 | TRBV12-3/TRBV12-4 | TGTGCCAGCACCCCGGGACAGGGGGGGACCCAGTACTTC | CASTPGQGGTQYF
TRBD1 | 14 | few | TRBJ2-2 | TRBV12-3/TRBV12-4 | TGTGCCAGCAGGTCGGACAGGGACACCGGGGAGCTGTTTTTT | CASRSDRDTGELFF
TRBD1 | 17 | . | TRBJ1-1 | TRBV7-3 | TGTGCCAGCAGCTCACGGAGCCTACAGGGGGGAGGTACTGAAGCTTTCTTT | CASSSRSLQGGGTEAFF
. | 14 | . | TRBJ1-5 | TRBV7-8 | TGTGCCAGCAGCTTGGTCAGGGGCGATCAGCCCCAGCATTTT | CASSLVRGDQPQHF
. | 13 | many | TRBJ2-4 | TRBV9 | TGTGCCAGCAGCGTAGGGGTCCAAAACATTCAGTACTTC | CASSVGVQNIQYF
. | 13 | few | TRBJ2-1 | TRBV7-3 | TGTGCCACCAAGAGAAGTCTGGACAATGAGCAGTTCTTC | CATKRSLDNEQFF
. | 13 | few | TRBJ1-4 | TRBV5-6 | TGTGCCAGCAGCTCACAGGGAGGGCGAAAACTGTTTTTT | CASSSQGGRKLFF
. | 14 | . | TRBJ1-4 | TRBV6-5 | TGTGCCAGCAGATACGCAGGGCTTGATGAAAAACTGTTTTTT | CASRYAGLDEKLFF
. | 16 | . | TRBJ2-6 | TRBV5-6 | TGTGCCAGCAGCTTGGGGCACCACTCTGGGGCCAACGTCCTGACTTTC | CASSLGHHSGANVLTF
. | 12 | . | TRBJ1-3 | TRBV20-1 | TGCAGTGCTAGAGAGGGAGCCTACACCATATATTTT | CSAREGAYTIYF